This T cell receptor (beta chain) originates from a study of blood T cell repertoires in COVID-19. Across the whole study: Material from acute and convalescent COVID-19 was sourced from the United States, Italy and Spain.

Study processing details: Researchers report that nucleated cell counts were estimated from reference gene primer amplification. Data came from immunoSEQ multiplex PCR; TCRdb stores just in-frame clones and leaves some out. The D gene and trimming were derived from the DNA, and the V and J assignments and clone size from that table. This repertoire shows about 430,000 clones, around 87% found once; its top ten account for 1.1%. The CDR3 is 14 residues long. J lost 6 bases, V lost 3 bases, and 8 bases had no gene match. In germline, CDR1 is DFQATT, CDR2 SNEGSKA (reference sequence). Donors in Cohort 3 counted as recovered after two negative PCRs, clearance, or symptom resolution.

The receptor was derived from a man aged 30-40 years who had recovered from COVID-19. Sequenced input: PBMCs or T cells enriched from blood (not recorded which). This chain uses TRBV20-1 with TRBJ2-1; 7 positions match TRBD2. The CDR3 DNA reads TGCAGTGCTAGTCCAGACGCTAGCGGCAATGAGCAGTTCTTC. This gives the protein CSASPDASGNEQFF.